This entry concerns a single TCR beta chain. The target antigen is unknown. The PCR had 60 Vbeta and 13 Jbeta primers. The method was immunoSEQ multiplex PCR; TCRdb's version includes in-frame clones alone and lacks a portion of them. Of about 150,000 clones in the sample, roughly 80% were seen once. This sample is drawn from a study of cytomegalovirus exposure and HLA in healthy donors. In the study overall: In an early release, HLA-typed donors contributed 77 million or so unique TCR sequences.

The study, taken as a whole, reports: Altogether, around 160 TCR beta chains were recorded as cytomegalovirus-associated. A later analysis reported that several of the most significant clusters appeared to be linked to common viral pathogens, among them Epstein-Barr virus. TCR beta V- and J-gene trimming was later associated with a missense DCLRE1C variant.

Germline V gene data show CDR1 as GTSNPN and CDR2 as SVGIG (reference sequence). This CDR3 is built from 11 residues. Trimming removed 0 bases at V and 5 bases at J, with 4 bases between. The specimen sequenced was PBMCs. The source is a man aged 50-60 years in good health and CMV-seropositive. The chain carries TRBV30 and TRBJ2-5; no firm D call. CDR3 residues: CAWSVAETQYF. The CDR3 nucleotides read TGTGCCTGGAGTGTTGCGGAGACCCAGTACTTC.